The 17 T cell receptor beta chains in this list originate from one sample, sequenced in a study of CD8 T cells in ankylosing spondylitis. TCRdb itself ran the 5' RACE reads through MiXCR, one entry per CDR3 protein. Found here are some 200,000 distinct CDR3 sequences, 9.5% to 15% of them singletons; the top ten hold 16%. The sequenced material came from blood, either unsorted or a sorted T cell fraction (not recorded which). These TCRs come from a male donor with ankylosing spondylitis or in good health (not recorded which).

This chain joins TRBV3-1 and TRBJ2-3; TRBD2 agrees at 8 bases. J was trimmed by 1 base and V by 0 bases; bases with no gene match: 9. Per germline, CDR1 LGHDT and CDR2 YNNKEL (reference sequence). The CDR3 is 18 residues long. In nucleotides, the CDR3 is TGTGCCAGCAGCCAAGATGGCGCGGGAGGAGGGGGCACAGATACGCAGTATTTT. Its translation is CASSQDGAGGGGTDTQYF.

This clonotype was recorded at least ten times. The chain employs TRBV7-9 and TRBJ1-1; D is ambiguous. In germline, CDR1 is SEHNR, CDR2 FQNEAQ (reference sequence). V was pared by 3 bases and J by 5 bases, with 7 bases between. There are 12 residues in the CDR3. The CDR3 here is CASSFPGTEAFF. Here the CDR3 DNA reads TGTGCCAGCAGCTTCCCCGGTACTGAAGCTTTCTTT.

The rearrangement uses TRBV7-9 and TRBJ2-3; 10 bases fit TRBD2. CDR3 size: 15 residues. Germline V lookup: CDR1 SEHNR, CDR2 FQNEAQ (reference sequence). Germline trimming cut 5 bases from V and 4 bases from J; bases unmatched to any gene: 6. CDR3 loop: CASSPSGGAPDTQYF. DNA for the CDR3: TGTGCCAGCAGCCCCAGCGGGGGGGCGCCAGATACGCAGTATTTT. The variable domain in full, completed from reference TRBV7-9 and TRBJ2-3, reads DTGVSQNPRHKITKRGQNVTFRCDPISEHNRLYWYRQTLGQGPEFLTYFQNEAQLEKSRLLSDRFSAERPKGSFSTLEIQRTEQGDSAMYLCASSPSGGAPDTQYFGPGTRLTVL.

CDR3 nucleotide sequence: TGTGCCATCAGTGGGGGACAGGGCGAAGCTTTCTTT. Protein: CAISGGQGEAFF. The chain carries TRBV10-3 and TRBJ1-1; 9 bases align to TRBD1. This CDR3 is 12 amino acids long. Losses at the gene ends were 4 bases for V and 8 bases for J; bases not matched to a gene: 2. Germline V gene sequence: CDR1 ENHRY, CDR2 SYGVKD.

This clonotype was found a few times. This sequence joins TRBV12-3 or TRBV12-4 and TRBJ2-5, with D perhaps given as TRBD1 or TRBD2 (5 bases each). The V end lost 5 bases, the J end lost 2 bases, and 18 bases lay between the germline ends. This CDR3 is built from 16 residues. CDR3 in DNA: TGTGCCAGCAGTCTCGGGACCCTATCGGTTCAAGAGACCCAGTACTTC. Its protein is CASSLGTLSVQETQYF.

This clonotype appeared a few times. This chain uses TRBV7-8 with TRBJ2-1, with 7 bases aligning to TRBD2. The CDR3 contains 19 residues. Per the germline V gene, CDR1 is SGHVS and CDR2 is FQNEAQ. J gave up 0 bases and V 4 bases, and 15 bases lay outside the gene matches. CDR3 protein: CASSSQPRGLKSSYNEQFF. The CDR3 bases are TGTGCCAGCAGCTCTCAGCCACGGGGACTAAAGAGCTCCTACAATGAGCAGTTCTTC. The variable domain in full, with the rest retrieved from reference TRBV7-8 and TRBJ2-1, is GAGVSQSPRYKVAKRGQDVALRCDPISGHVSLFWYQQALGQGPEFLTYFQNEAQLDKSGLPSDRFFAERPEGSVSTLKIQRTQQEDSAVYLCASSSQPRGLKSSYNEQFFGPGTRLTVL.

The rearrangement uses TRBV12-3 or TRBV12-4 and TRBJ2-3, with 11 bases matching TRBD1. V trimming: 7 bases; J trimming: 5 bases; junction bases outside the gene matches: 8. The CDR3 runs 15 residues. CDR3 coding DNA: TGTGCCAGCAACCTGGGACAGGGGGTTGTAGATACGCAGTATTTT. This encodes CASNLGQGVVDTQYF.

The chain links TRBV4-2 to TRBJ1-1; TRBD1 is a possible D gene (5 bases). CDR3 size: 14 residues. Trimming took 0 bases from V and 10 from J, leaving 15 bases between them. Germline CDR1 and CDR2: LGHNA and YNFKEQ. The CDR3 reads CASSQDKGFLGAFF. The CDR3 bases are TGTGCCAGCAGCCAAGATAAGGGGTTTCTAGGAGCTTTCTTT.

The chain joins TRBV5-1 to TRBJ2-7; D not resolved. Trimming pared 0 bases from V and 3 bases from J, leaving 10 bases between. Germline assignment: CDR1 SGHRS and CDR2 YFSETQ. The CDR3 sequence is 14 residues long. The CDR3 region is CASSLGPAIYEQYF. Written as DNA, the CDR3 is TGCGCCAGCAGCTTGGGACCGGCGATCTACGAGCAGTACTTC.

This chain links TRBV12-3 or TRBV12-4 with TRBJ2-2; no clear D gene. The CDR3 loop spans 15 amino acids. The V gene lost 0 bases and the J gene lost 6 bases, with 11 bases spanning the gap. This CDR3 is CASSLASDFAGELFF. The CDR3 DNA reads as TGTGCCAGCAGTTTAGCGTCCGATTTTGCCGGGGAGCTGTTTTTT.

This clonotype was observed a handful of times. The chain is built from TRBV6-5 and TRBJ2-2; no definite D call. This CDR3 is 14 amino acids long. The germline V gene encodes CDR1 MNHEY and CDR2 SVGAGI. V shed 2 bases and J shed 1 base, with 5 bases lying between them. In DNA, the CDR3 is TGTGCCAGCAGTTACGCACAGAACACCGGGGAGCTGTTTTTT. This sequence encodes CASSYAQNTGELFF.

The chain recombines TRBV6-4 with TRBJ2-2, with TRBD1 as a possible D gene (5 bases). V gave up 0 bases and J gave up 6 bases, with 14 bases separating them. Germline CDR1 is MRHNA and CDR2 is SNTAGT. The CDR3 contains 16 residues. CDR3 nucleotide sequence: TGTGCCAGCAGTGACTCGACCCAGGGTTGGCCCGGGGAGCTGTTTTTT. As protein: CASSDSTQGWPGELFF.

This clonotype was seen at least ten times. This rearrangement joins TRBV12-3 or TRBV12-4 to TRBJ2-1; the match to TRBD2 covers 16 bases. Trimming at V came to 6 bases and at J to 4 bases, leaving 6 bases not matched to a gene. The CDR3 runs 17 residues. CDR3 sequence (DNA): TGTGCCAGCAGGGAGGGGACTAGCGGGGGGGTTTACAATGAGCAGTTCTTC. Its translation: CASREGTSGGVYNEQFF.

The CDR3 here is CSVEHRGVYTF. CDR3 in DNA: TGCAGCGTTGAGCACAGGGGTGTCTACACCTTC. This sequence joins TRBV29-1 and TRBJ1-2; 7 bases match TRBD1. V dropped 3 bases and J dropped 10; count of bases not matched to a gene: 5. The CDR3 has 11 amino acids. Germline CDR1 and CDR2: SQVTM and ANQGSEA. The entire variable domain, with the rest obtained from reference TRBV29-1 and TRBJ1-2, is as follows: SAVISQKPSRDICQRGTSLTIQCQVDSQVTMMFWYRQQPGQSLTLIATANQGSEATYESGFVIDKFPISRPNLTFSTLTVSNMSPEDSSIYLCSVEHRGVYTFGSGTRLTVV.

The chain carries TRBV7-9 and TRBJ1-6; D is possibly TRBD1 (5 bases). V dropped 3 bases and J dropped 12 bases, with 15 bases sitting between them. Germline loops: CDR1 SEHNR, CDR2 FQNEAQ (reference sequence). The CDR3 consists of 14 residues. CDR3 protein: CASSLDAPGGPLHF. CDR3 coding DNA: TGTGCCAGCAGCTTGGACGCGCCCGGGGGACCCCTCCACTTT.

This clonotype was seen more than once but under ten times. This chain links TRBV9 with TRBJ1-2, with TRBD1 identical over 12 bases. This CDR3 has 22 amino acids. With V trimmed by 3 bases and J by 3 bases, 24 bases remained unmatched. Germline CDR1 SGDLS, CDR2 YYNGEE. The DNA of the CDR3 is TGTGCCAGCAGCGCCAAAACGGGACAGGGGGCTTTGCCTGAAGTAGAGGACTATGGCTACACCTTC. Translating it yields CASSAKTGQGALPEVEDYGYTF.

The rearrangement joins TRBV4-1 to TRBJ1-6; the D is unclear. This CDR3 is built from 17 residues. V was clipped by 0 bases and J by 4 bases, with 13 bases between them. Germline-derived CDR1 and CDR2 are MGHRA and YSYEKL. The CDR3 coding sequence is TGCGCCAGCAGCCAAGATATTCTGGGGTCGTATAATTCACCCCTCCACTTT. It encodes CASSQDILGSYNSPLHF.